Shown below are 7 T cell receptor beta chains from a single sample sequenced in a study of beta chain features in type 1 diabetes listed by TCRdb under 2018. Library construction relied on the immunoSEQ multiplex PCR assay. The entire amount of isolated RNA was reverse transcribed using the High Capacity cDNA Reverse Transcription Kit, so the sequenced TCRB transcripts were expressed ones. TCRdb mirrors the immuneACCESS table, restricted to in-frame sequences. Some clones are absent from its copies; in checked studies, under half trace to an unresolved V gene, and the reason for the others is unknown. The sample table holds 900,000 or so clones, of which 15% to 20% were seen once. The ten largest clones capture 0.023% of the sample. Sequencing input: naive CD4+ T cells from blood. The cell subset or site label on this specimen signifies: true naive CD4+ T cells. The source of these receptors is a woman aged 18-29 years in good health.

The rearrangement joins TRBV28 to TRBJ2-3, with unresolved D. Germline V gene data show CDR1 as MDHEN and CDR2 as SYDVKM. V lost 2 bases, J lost 6 bases, and 15 bases lay in between. This CDR3 comprises 15 residues. CDR3 sequence (DNA): TGTGCCAGCAGTTTACACTCCCCCGATGAGGATACGCAGTATTTT. It is translated as CASSLHSPDEDTQYF.

V usage is TRBV18 and J usage is TRBJ1-5; possible D gene TRBD1, 6 bases. Germline CDR1 is KGHSH and CDR2 is LQKENI. The CDR3 consists of 14 residues. The V gene lost 3 bases and the J gene lost 7 bases, with 13 bases spanning the gap. The CDR3 DNA reads as TGTGCCAGCTCACCCGAGGGGGGTAGCCAGCCCCAGCATTTT. Its protein is CASSPEGGSQPQHF.

This clone has a handful of counts. The rearrangement uses TRBV7-8 and TRBJ2-7, with D perhaps TRBD2 (5 bases). Trimming took off 2 bases at V and 8 bases at J, with 13 bases between the two ends. The length of the CDR3 is 13 residues. Germline CDR1 is SGHVS and CDR2 is FQNEAQ. The CDR3 coding sequence is TGTGCCAGCAGCTTAACGGGGAACCTTCAGCAGTACTTC. Its protein product is CASSLTGNLQQYF.

This clone was detected a few times. Other DNA sequences in this specimen translate into the identical CDR3. The chain combines TRBV7-2 with TRBJ2-1; the D gene is possibly TRBD2 (5 bases). V was cut by 5 bases and J by 0 bases, with 11 bases left in between. The CDR3 loop spans 15 amino acids. Looked up from germline, CDR1 is SGHTA and CDR2 is FQGNSA. The CDR3 loop reads CASSNSGNSYNEQFF. DNA for the CDR3: TGTGCCAGCAGCAACTCGGGGAACTCCTACAATGAGCAGTTCTTC.

This clone has only one observation. The chain combines TRBV6-5 with TRBJ2-6; maybe TRBD1 (6 bases). The germline V gene encodes CDR1 MNHEY and CDR2 SVGAGI. V was trimmed by 6 bases and J by 2 bases, leaving 11 bases between them. This CDR3 spans 15 amino acids. The CDR3 loop is CASRNTGTGANVLTF. CDR3 DNA sequence: TGTGCCAGCAGAAACACAGGGACTGGGGCCAACGTCCTGACTTTC.

This chain joins TRBV18 and TRBJ2-5, with D possibly TRBD1 on 5 matching bases. The CDR3 length is 16 residues. V was shortened by 4 bases and J by 1 base, with 16 bases between the two germline ends. Germline V gene data show CDR1 as KGHSH and CDR2 as LQKENI. The chain's CDR3 is CASSLYVTGIQETQYF. CDR3 DNA sequence: TGTGCCAGCTCACTTTACGTCACAGGCATCCAAGAGACCCAGTACTTC.

This clone has more than one count but fewer than ten. The chain combines TRBV28 with TRBJ1-4; D not resolved. Germline V gene lookup returns CDR1 MDHEN and CDR2 SYDVKM. CDR3 length: 13 residues. The V end was cut by 4 bases, the J end by 8 bases, with 11 bases between. As DNA, the CDR3 is TGTGCCAGCAGTTGGGCGGCCGGAGAAAAACTGTTTTTT. Translated: CASSWAAGEKLFF.